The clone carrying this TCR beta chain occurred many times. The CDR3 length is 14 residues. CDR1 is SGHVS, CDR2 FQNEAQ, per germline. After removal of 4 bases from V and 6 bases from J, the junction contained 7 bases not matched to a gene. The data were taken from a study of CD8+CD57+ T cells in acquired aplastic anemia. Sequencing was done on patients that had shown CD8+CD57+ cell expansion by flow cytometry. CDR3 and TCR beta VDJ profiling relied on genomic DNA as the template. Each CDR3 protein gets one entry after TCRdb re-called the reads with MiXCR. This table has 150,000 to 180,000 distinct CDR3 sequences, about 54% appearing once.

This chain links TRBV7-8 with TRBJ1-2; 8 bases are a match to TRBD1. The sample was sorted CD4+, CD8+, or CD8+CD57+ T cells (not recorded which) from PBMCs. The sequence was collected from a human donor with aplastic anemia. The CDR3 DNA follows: TGTGCCAGCAGCTACTTGCCGACAGGGGATGGCTACACCTTC. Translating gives CASSYLPTGDGYTF. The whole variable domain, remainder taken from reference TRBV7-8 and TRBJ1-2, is GAGVSQSPRYKVAKRGQDVALRCDPISGHVSLFWYQQALGQGPEFLTYFQNEAQLDKSGLPSDRFFAERPEGSVSTLKIQRTQQEDSAVYLCASSYLPTGDGYTFGSGTRLTVV.